This T cell receptor (beta chain) was documented in a study of OX40 agonist ivuxolimab in advanced cancers. Profiling relied on immunoSEQ multiplex PCR, and the TCRdb table lists in-frame clones only, not all of them. The data show about 72,000 clones, with roughly nine tenths seen just once and more than 0.85% held by the top ten. This clone turned up a few times. The same CDR3 also results from other DNA sequences found in this sample. Trimming shortened V by 2 bases and J by 4 bases, and 6 bases separated the two germline ends. The CDR3 length is 13 residues. From germline, CDR1 is KGHSH and CDR2 LQKENI.

The chain joins TRBV18 to TRBJ1-5, with D uncertain. The receptor comes from an adult with an advanced solid tumor such as melanoma, head and neck, liver or kidney cancer. Sequencing was performed on CD4+ or CD8+ T cells sorted from blood, taken in a trial of the OX40 agonist ivuxolimab. In DNA, the CDR3 is TGTGCCAGCTCACCAGGCGATAATCAGCCCCAGCATTTT. This sequence encodes CASSPGDNQPQHF.